The clone carrying this T cell receptor (beta chain) has only one observation. Clones were sequenced by immunoSEQ multiplex PCR, and TCRdb holds only the in-frame ones, with some missing. The repertoire holds 70,000 or so clones, with about 87% as singletons. Germline CDR1 reads MNHNS; CDR2 reads SASEGT. V lost 6 bases, J lost 2 bases, and 6 bases stayed unmatched. The CDR3 spans 15 residues. This specimen comes from a study of technical replicates of blood from four donors. V usage is TRBV6-1 and J usage is TRBJ2-1, with 8 bases identical to TRBD2. The sequencing sample was made of PBMCs. The origin of this receptor is a human donor in good health. Some clones in this sample may be carry-over from other donors' samples. The CDR3 sequence: CASSGGGKPYNEQFF. The CDR3 coding sequence is TGTGCCAGCAGCGGCGGGGGGAAGCCCTACAATGAGCAGTTCTTC.